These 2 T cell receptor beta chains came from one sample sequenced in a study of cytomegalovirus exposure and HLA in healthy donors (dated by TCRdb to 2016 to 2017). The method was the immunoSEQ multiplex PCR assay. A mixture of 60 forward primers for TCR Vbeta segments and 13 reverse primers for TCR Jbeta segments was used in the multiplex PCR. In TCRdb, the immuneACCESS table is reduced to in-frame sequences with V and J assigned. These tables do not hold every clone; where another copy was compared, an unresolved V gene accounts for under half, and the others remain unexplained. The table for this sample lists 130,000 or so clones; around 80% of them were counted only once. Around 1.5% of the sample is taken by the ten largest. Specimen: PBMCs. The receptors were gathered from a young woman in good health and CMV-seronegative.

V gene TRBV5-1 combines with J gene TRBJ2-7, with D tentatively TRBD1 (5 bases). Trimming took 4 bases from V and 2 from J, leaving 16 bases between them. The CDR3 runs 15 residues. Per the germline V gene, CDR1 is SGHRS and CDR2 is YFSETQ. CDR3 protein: CASSPLAGLPYEQYF. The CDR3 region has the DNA TGCGCCAGCAGCCCACTCGCAGGGCTCCCCTACGAGCAGTACTTC. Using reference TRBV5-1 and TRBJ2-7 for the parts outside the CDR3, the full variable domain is KAGVTQTPRYLIKTRGQQVTLSCSPISGHRSVSWYQQTPGQGLQFLFEYFSETQRNKGNFPGRFSGRQFSNSRSEMNVSTLELGDSALYLCASSPLAGLPYEQYFGPGTRLTVT.

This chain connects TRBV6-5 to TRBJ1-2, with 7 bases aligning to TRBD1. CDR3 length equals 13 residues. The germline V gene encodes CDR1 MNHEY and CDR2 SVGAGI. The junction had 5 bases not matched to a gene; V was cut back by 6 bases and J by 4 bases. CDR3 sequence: CASRKPGGYGYTF. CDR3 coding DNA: TGTGCCAGCAGAAAACCAGGGGGCTATGGCTACACCTTC.